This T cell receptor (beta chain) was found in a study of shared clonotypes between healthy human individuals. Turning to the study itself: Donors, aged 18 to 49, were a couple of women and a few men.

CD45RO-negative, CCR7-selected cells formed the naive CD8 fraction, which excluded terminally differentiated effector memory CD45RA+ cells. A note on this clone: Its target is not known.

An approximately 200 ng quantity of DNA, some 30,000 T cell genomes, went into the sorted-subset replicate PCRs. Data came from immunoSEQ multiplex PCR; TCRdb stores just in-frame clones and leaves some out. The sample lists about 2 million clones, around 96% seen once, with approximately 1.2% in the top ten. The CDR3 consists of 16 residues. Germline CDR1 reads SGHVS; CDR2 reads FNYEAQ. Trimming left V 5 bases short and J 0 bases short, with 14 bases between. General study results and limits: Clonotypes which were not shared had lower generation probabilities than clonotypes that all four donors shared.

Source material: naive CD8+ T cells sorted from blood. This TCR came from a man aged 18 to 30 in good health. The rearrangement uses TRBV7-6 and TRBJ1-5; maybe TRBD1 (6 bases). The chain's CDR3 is CASSPGAGSSNQPQHF. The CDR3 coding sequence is TGTGCCAGCAGCCCGGGGGCAGGGAGTAGCAATCAGCCCCAGCATTTT. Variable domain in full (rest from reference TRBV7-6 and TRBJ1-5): GAGVSQSPRYKVTKRGQDVALRCDPISGHVSLYWYRQALGQGPEFLTYFNYEAQQDKSGLPNDRFSAERPEGSISTLTIQRTEQRDSAMYRCASSPGAGSSNQPQHFGDGTRLSIL.